This passage covers 15 T cell receptor beta chains from one sample sequenced in a study of blood T cell repertoires in COVID-19 (dated by TCRdb to 2020 to 2022). Receptor amplification or capture employed the immunoSEQ multiplex PCR assay. Sourced from immuneACCESS, this table was stored by TCRdb with only in-frame sequences that have V and J called. A share of the clones is absent; for the studies checked, an unresolved V gene accounts for under half, and the remainder has no known explanation. This sample has around 380,000 clones in its table, and roughly 77% of those were observed once. The ten largest clonotypes hold under 1.2% of the sample. The sequencing input was peripheral blood. The receptors were sampled from a human donor with acute or convalescent COVID-19. The donor label of this sample is uncertain.

This chain connects TRBV5-4 to TRBJ1-2; D gene uncertain. Trimming took 0 bases from V and 4 from J, leaving 7 bases between them. The CDR3 length is 13 residues. The germline gives CDR1 SGHNT, CDR2 YYREEE (reference sequence). CDR3 nucleotide sequence: TGTGCCAGCAGCTTGGGGCAGCGCTATGGCTACACCTTC. Its translation: CASSLGQRYGYTF.

This clone was found once. This rearrangement joins TRBV5-1 to TRBJ2-1; 8 bases line up with TRBD2. The CDR3 totals 16 residues. J was trimmed by 6 bases and V by 0 bases; bases with no gene match: 8. Germline V gene lookup returns CDR1 SGHRS and CDR2 YFSETQ. The CDR3 protein is CASSLAGGLGFNEQFF. In DNA form, the CDR3 reads TGCGCCAGCAGCTTGGCCGGGGGACTAGGATTCAATGAGCAGTTCTTC.

The chain carries TRBV29-1 and TRBJ2-7, with D possibly being TRBD2 (5 bases). Germline CDR1 reads SQVTM; CDR2 reads ANQGSEA. The CDR3 covers 13 residues. Trimming cost V 7 bases and J 7 bases, with 20 bases left between them. CDR3 protein: CSAQDSTLREQYF. The CDR3, as DNA: TGCAGCGCCCAGGACTCCACCCTACGAGAGCAGTACTTC.

The chain joins TRBV2 to TRBJ1-6, with 10 positions matching TRBD1. The CDR3 is 15 amino acids. The V gene's germline CDR1 is SNHLY and CDR2 FYNNEI. V was pared by 6 bases and J by 6 bases, with 5 bases of the junction left unmatched. The CDR3 protein is CASRRTGGSNSPLHF. The CDR3 DNA follows: TGTGCCAGCAGACGGACAGGGGGTAGTAATTCACCCCTCCACTTT.

The genes are TRBV10-3 and TRBJ2-5; 9 bases agree with TRBD1. The CDR3 is 15 amino acids. Germline CDR1 reads ENHRY; CDR2 reads SYGVKD. Trimming cost V 3 bases and J 5 bases; bases outside gene matches: 7. DNA for the CDR3: TGTGCCATCAGTGACCCCGGACAGGGGACGGAGACCCAGTACTTC. This sequence encodes CAISDPGQGTETQYF.

The chain employs TRBV30 and TRBJ2-1; 9 nucleotides line up with TRBD2. The CDR3 spans 14 residues. V lost 4 bases, J lost 7 bases, and 8 bases stayed unmatched. Germline V gene data show CDR1 as GTSNPN and CDR2 as SVGIG (reference sequence). The CDR3 DNA reads TGTGCCTGGACCAAATTAGCGGGAGTGAATGAGCAGTTCTTC. As protein: CAWTKLAGVNEQFF.

The J gene is TRBJ1-3, the V gene TRBV19; D unclear. Germline V gene lookup returns CDR1 LNHDA and CDR2 SQIVND (reference sequence). This CDR3 region has 14 residues. Trimming removed 6 bases at V and 0 bases at J, with 9 bases between. This CDR3 reads CASRSQISGNTIYF. CDR3 nucleotides: TGTGCCAGTAGATCACAGATCTCTGGAAACACCATATATTTT. Looking up the rest from reference TRBV19 and TRBJ1-3 gives the full variable domain: DGGITQSPKYLFRKEGQNVTLSCEQNLNHDAMYWYRQDPGQGLRLIYYSQIVNDFQKGDIAEGYSVSREKKESFPLTVTSAQKNPTAFYLCASRSQISGNTIYFGEGSWLTVV.

The chain links TRBV11-2 to TRBJ2-1; D is uncertain. The germline V and J ends were trimmed by 0 bases and 10 bases, with 16 bases remaining between them. CDR1 SGHAT and CDR2 FQNNGV come from the germline V gene. The CDR3 length is 15 residues. The DNA of the CDR3 is TGTGCCAGCAGCTTAGACGGCAGGAACAATGCCGAGCAGTTCTTC. Protein sequence: CASSLDGRNNAEQFF.

The chain carries TRBV7-2 and TRBJ1-1; D is unclear. V lost 1 base, J lost 4 bases, and 7 bases lay in between. CDR1 and CDR2 from the germline V gene are SGHTA and FQGNSA. The CDR3 consists of 13 residues. CDR3: CASSLGYSTEAFF. The CDR3 DNA is TGTGCCAGCAGCTTAGGGTATAGCACTGAAGCTTTCTTT.

The CDR3 DNA is TGTGCCGTACGGACAGTTCGGGGCTACACCTTC. Amino acids: CAVRTVRGYTF. J is TRBJ1-2 and V is TRBV30; possibly TRBD1 for D (6 bases). V lost 8 bases and J lost 8, with 15 bases in between. CDR3 length: 11 residues. Germline V gives CDR1 GTSNPN, CDR2 SVGIG (reference sequence).

The chain uses TRBV6-5 and TRBJ2-5; the match to TRBD1 covers 8 bases. V was pared by 0 bases and J by 1 base, with 4 bases of the junction left unmatched. From germline, CDR1 is MNHEY and CDR2 SVGAGI. The CDR3 has 16 residues. This CDR3 is CASSYSDRGPQETQYF. CDR3 nucleotides: TGTGCCAGCAGTTACTCCGACAGGGGCCCCCAAGAGACCCAGTACTTC.

This sequence joins TRBV10-1 and TRBJ2-2; D is unclear. Per the germline V gene, CDR1 is WNHNN and CDR2 is SYGVQD (reference sequence). The V end lost 4 bases, the J end lost 1 base, and 7 bases lay between the germline ends. This CDR3 spans 14 amino acids. Here the CDR3 DNA reads TGCGCCAGCAGTGTTGGCAAGAACACCGGGGAGCTGTTTTTT. This codes for CASSVGKNTGELFF.

J is TRBJ2-5 and V is TRBV7-2; 9 bases map to TRBD2. The V gene end was trimmed by 3 bases and the J gene end by 5 bases; junction bases not matched to a gene: 16. The CDR3 covers 18 residues. The V gene's germline CDR1 is SGHTA and CDR2 FQGNSA. The CDR3 here is CASSFVPSGGGARETQYF. CDR3 DNA: TGTGCCAGCAGCTTTGTACCCTCGGGCGGGGGGGCCCGGGAGACCCAGTACTTC.

Only one count was recorded for this clone. The CDR3 nucleotides are TGTGCCAGCAGCCCGTGGACAGGGGCCAATGAAAAACTGTTTTTT. Its protein is CASSPWTGANEKLFF. The chain links TRBV5-8 to TRBJ1-4, with 9 positions matching TRBD1. Germline CDR1 reads SGHTS; CDR2 reads YDEGEE. V gave up 4 bases and J gave up 5 bases; unmatched junction bases: 6. The CDR3 contains 15 residues.

For the CDR3, the DNA is TGTGCCAGTAGTGCGAAAACAGAGAACACTGAAGCTTTCTTT. Protein product: CASSAKTENTEAFF. The chain couples TRBV19 to TRBJ1-1; D is ambiguous. Trimming took 5 bases from V and 1 from J, leaving 11 bases between them. Germline-derived CDR1 and CDR2 are LNHDA and SQIVND (reference sequence). The CDR3 extends over 14 amino acids.